This record covers a single TCR beta chain. Its antigen remains unknown. This specimen comes from a study of cytomegalovirus exposure and HLA in healthy donors. Regarding the study as a whole: A classifier reportedly called cytomegalovirus status with high sensitivity and specificity.

The PCR used 60 Vbeta and 13 Jbeta primers. TCRdb's table, derived via immunoSEQ multiplex PCR, lists solely in-frame clones and lacks some. This table holds about 190,000 clones, approximately 81% found once. Germline V lookup: CDR1 MNHNS, CDR2 SASEGT. V lost 2 bases and J lost 7; bases outside the gene matches: 1. The CDR3 has 12 residues. V gene TRBV6-1 combines with J gene TRBJ1-1, with 7 bases fitting TRBD1. The TCR comes from a woman aged 25 to 39 in good health and CMV-seronegative. The specimen was PBMCs. CDR3 nucleotide sequence: TGTGCCAGCAGTGAAAACAGGGGTGAAGCTTTCTTT. It translates to CASSENRGEAFF.